This TCR beta chain was profiled in a study of blood T cell repertoires in COVID-19. Looking at the study overall: Samples came from the United States, Italy and Spain, spanning acute and convalescent COVID-19.

The method was immunoSEQ multiplex PCR; TCRdb's version includes in-frame clones alone and lacks a portion of them. The repertoire holds around 370,000 clones, with approximately 90% as singletons. V lost 0 bases and J lost 0, with 11 bases in between. This CDR3 has 16 amino acids. Per germline, CDR1 MNHEY and CDR2 SMNVEV (reference sequence). The source of this sequence is a woman in her late teens or twenties who had recovered from COVID-19. This chain links TRBV27 with TRBJ1-1; perhaps TRBD1 as D (5 bases). The source material was PBMCs or T cells enriched from blood (not recorded which). As DNA, the CDR3 is TGTGCCAGCAGTTTATCGGTATTGGGGCTGAACACTGAAGCTTTCTTT. It translates to CASSLSVLGLNTEAFF.